This T cell receptor beta chain was captured in a study of T cell responses to AZD1222 COVID-19 vaccine. The germline V gene has CDR1 LGHNA and CDR2 YSLEER. The CDR3 length is 14 residues. Losses at the gene ends were 6 bases for V and 0 bases for J; bases not matched to a gene: 2. Data came from immunoSEQ multiplex PCR; TCRdb stores just in-frame clones and leaves some out. The top ten clones hold 5.5% to 8.5% of a sample with roughly 110,000 clones, 89% of them seen once. The sequencing used peripheral blood, collected on day 0 of AZD1222 vaccination. This sequence was found in an adult in good health. The chain uses TRBV4-3 and TRBJ2-1, with 7 bases aligning to TRBD2. The CDR3 coding sequence is TGCGCCAGCAGTCGCGGGAGCTCCTACAATGAGCAGTTCTTC. This sequence encodes CASSRGSSYNEQFF.